This TCR beta chain stems from a study of blood T cells in healthy people across ages. Study-wide points: What prevented conclusive comparison of naive and antigen-experienced cells was that PBMCs were unsorted. TCR beta diversity, measured per million T cells, fell in a roughly linear way with age.

Next came a second PCR, run for about 7 to 12 cycles, which used a sample-barcoded 5' primer along with a J-beta primer mix. TCRdb reprocessed the 5' RACE reads via MiXCR and lists one record per CDR3 protein. This table holds about 1,500,000 distinct CDR3 sequences, approximately 42% found once. This CDR3 is 15 amino acids long. The germline gives CDR1 SGHRS, CDR2 YFSETQ. Trimming at V came to 1 base and at J to 7 bases, leaving 7 bases not matched to a gene. About this clonotype: Its antigen remains unknown.

Donors gave roughly 10 milliliters of peripheral blood apiece. The sequence derives from a young woman in good health. The gene calls are TRBV5-1 and TRBJ2-1, with 8 bases fitting TRBD2. Sequencing was done on a sample of blood. In nucleotides, the CDR3 is TGCGCCAGCAGCTTGACGGGAGGGCCTGAAAATGAGCAGTTCTTC. Its translation: CASSLTGGPENEQFF.